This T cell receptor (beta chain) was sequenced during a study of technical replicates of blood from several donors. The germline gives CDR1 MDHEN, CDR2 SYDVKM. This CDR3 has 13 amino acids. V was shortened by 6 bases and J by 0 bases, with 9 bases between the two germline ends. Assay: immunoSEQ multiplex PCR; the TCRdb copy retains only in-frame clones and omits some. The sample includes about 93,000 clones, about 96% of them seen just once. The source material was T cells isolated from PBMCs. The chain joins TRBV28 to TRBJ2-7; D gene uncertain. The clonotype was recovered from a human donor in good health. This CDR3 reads CASRSASSYEQYF. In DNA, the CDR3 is TGTGCCAGCAGAAGCGCTAGCTCCTACGAGCAGTACTTC.